The T cell receptor (beta chain) described here comes from a study of OX40 agonist ivuxolimab in advanced cancers. The germline CDR1 and CDR2 sequences are SGHTA and FQGTGA. Unmatched junction bases numbered 8, after V lost 5 bases and J lost 5 bases. This CDR3 comprises 14 residues. The method was immunoSEQ multiplex PCR; TCRdb's version includes in-frame clones alone and lacks a portion of them. The table records 25,000 to 30,000 clones, approximately 80% of them present only once. The chain couples TRBV7-3 to TRBJ1-1, with TRBD1 identical over 7 bases. The TCR originated in an adult with an advanced solid tumor such as melanoma, head and neck, liver or kidney cancer. This specimen consisted of CD4+ or CD8+ T cells sorted from blood, obtained in a trial of the OX40 agonist ivuxolimab. DNA for the CDR3: TGTGCCAGCAGCGCCCGACAGGGAGAAACTGAAGCTTTCTTT. Translation: CASSARQGETEAFF. The whole variable domain, filled in from reference TRBV7-3 and TRBJ1-1, reads GAGVSQTPSNKVTEKGKYVELRCDPISGHTALYWYRQSLGQGPEFLIYFQGTGAADDSGLPNDRFFAVRPEGSVSTLKIQRTERGDSAVYLCASSARQGETEAFFGQGTRLTVV.